This T cell receptor beta chain was sequenced during a study of cytomegalovirus exposure and HLA in healthy donors. Vbeta (60) and Jbeta (13) primers were used in the PCR. The protocol was immunoSEQ multiplex PCR, while the TCRdb copy is restricted to in-frame clones and leaves out a portion. The sample contains 90,000 to 100,000 clones, 60% to 80% of which appear only once. The germline gives CDR1 GTSNPN, CDR2 SVGIG (reference sequence). There are 19 residues in the CDR3. The junction had 18 bases not matched to a gene; V was cut back by 2 bases and J by 5 bases. Study-wide results and caveats: Some public TCRs appeared in many individuals, while most sequences were rare. By HLA locus, TCR association rates varied in a later analysis, with DRB1 showing the most and HLA-C the fewest.

This clone was picked up a small number of times. Its antigen is still unknown. The sample consisted of PBMCs. The chain employs TRBV30 and TRBJ2-1; 10 bases match TRBD2. This TCR came from a woman aged 60 to 75 in good health and CMV-seropositive. Here the CDR3 reads CAWSKSIAGGLSRHNEQFF. For the CDR3, the DNA is TGTGCCTGGAGTAAATCCATAGCGGGAGGCCTTAGCCGACACAATGAGCAGTTCTTC.